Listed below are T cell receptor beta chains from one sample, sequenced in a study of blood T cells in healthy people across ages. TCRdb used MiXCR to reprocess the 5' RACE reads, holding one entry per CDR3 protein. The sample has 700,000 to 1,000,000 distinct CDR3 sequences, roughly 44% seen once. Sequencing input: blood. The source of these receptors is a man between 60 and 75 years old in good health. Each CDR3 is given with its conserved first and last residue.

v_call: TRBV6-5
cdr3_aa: CASRTGRGGYEQYF

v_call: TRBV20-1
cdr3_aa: CSARVWEGNEQFF

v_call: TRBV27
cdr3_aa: CASRRSIQETQYF

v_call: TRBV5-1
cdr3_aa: CASSLEQGAPNEQFF

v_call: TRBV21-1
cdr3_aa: CASTSTRGRIPADTQYF

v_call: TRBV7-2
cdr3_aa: CASSFNAYEQYF

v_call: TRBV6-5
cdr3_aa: CASSPQTGGIHGYTF

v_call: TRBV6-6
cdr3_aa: CASTPTGRTGINSPLHF

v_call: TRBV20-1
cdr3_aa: CGARDDGRPNYEQYF

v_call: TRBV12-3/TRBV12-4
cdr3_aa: CASSWSRGAGDYTF

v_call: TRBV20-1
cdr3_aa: CSALRGEGASYEQYF

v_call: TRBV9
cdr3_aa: CASSVVPTSKETQYF

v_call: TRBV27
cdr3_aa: CASSPKAGDTQYF

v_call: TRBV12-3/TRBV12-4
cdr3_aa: CASSLGGGVREKLFF

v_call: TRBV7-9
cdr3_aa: CASSPTDRTNYGYTF

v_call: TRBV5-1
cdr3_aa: CASRLTGYTDTQYF

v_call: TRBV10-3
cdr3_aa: CAISGKGPSYEQYF

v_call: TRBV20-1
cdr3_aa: CSARLGSYGYTF

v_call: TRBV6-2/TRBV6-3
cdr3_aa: CASRDRGNQPQHF

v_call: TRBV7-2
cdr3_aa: CASSLAGGRGSSYNEQFF

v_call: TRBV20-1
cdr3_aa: CSASSRALKETQYF

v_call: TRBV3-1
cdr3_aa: CASSQEVGGLDEQYF

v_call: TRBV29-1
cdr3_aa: CSVGRDTTRSDEQFF

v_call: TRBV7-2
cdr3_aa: CASSIDRSSYNEQFF

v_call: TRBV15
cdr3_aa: CATSRPQGMLNYGYTF

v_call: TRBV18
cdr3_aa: CASSPSPGAGETQYF

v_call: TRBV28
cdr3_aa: CATLRGGAKNIQYF

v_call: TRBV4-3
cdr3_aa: CASSQDQWRTSLGYTF